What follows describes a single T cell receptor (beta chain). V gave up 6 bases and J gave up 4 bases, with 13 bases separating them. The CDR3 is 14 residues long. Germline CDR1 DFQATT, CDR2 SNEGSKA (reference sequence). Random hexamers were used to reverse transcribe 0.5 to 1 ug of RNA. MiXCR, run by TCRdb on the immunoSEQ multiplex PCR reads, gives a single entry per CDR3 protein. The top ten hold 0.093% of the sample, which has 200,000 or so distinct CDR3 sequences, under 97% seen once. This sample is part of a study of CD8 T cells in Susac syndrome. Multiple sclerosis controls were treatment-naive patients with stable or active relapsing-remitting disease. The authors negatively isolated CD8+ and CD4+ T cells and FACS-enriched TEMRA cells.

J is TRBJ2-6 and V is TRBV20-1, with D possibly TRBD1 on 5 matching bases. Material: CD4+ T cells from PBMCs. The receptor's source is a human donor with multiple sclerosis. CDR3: CSAGQGVGANVLTF. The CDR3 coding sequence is TGCAGTGCCGGACAAGGGGTCGGGGCCAACGTCCTGACTTTC.